This T cell receptor beta chain was retrieved from a study of blood T cell repertoires in COVID-19. Study processing details: Estimated nucleated cell counts came from reference gene primer amplification. Repertoires were generated with immunoSEQ multiplex PCR, while TCRdb's copy carries only in-frame clones and drops some. V and J calls and clone size come straight from that table; D and trimming were deduced from the DNA. The sample consists of hundreds of thousands of clones, 87% of them appearing once. Sequenced sample: peripheral blood. This receptor was taken from a man younger than 35 with active or convalescent COVID-19.

The CDR3: CSVSDGSYEQYF. DNA for the CDR3: TGCAGCGTTTCGGATGGGAGCTACGAGCAGTACTTC. The chain links TRBV29-1 to TRBJ2-7, with D perhaps TRBD2 (5 bases). This CDR3 spans 12 amino acids. Trimming cost V 5 bases and J 3 bases, with 11 bases left between them. From germline, CDR1 is SQVTM and CDR2 ANQGSEA.